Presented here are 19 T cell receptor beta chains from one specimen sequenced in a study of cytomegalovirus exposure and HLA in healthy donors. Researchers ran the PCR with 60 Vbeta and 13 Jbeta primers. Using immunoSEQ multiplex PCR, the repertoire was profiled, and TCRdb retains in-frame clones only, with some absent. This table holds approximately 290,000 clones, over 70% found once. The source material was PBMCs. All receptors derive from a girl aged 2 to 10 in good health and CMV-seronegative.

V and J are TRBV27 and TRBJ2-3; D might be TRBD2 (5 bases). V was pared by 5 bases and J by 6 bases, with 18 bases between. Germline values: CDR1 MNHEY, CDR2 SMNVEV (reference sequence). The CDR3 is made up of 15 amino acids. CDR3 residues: CASSPRVQGLDTQYF. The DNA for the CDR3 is TGTGCCAGCAGTCCGAGGGTCCAAGGACTGGATACGCAGTATTTT.

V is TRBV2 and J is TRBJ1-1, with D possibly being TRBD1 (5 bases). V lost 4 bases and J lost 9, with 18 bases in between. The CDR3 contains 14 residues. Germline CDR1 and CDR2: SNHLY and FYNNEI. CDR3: CASSVELIGGKAFF. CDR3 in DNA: TGTGCCAGCAGTGTTGAGCTGATCGGGGGGAAAGCTTTCTTT.

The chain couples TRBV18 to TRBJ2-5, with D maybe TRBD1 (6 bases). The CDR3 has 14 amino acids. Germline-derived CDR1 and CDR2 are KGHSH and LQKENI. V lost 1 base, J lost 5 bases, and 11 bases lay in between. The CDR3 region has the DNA TGTGCCAGCTCACCACGGCAGGGGCCGGAGACCCAGTACTTC. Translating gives CASSPRQGPETQYF.

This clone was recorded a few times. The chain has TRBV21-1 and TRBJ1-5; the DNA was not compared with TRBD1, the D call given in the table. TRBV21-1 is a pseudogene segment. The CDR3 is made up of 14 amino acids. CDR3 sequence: CASSKVQASWPQHF. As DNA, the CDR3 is TGTGCCAGCAGCAAGGTGCAGGCGTCGTGGCCCCAGCATTTT.

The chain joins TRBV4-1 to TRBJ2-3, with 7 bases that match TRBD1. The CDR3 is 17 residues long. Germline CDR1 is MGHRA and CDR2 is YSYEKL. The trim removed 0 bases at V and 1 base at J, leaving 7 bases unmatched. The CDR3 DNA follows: TGCGCCAGCAGCCAAGATCGAGGGGGCGTTGGCACAGATACGCAGTATTTT. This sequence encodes CASSQDRGGVGTDTQYF.

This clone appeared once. The DNA for the CDR3 is TGTGCCAGCAGTTCGCATCGAAGGGGCGATCTCTATGGCTACACCTTC. Amino acid sequence: CASSSHRRGDLYGYTF. The gene calls are TRBV28 and TRBJ1-2, with TRBD1 as a possible D gene (5 bases). The CDR3 loop spans 16 amino acids. With 4 bases removed from V and 4 bases from J, the gap between germline ends came to 19 bases. Germline loops: CDR1 MDHEN, CDR2 SYDVKM.

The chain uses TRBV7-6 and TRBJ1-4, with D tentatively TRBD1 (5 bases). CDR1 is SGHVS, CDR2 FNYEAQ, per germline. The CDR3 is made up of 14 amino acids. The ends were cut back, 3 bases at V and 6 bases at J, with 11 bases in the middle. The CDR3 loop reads CASSFTRDDEKLFF. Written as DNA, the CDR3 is TGTGCCAGCAGCTTCACCAGGGATGATGAAAAACTGTTTTTT.

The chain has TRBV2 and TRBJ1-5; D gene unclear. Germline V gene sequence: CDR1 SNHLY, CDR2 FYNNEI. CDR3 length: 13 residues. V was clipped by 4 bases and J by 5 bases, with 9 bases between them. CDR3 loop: CASSGRAHQPQHF. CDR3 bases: TGTGCCAGCAGTGGGCGGGCACATCAGCCCCAGCATTTT.

CDR3 in amino acids: CASSQPGQGAPGQFF. The CDR3 bases are TGCGCCAGCAGCCAACCGGGACAGGGGGCTCCGGGTCAGTTCTTC. This chain uses TRBV4-1 with TRBJ2-1; 12 bases are a match to TRBD1. The CDR3 is made up of 15 amino acids. Germline V gives CDR1 MGHRA, CDR2 YSYEKL. With 2 bases clipped from V and 13 bases from J, the junction kept 9 bases outside the gene matches.

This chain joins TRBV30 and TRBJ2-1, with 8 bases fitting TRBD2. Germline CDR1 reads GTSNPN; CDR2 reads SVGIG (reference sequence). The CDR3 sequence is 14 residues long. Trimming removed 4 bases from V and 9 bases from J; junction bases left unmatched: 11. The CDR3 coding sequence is TGTGCCTGGACGACCGGGGGGGGAGGGGTTGAGCAGTTCTTC. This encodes CAWTTGGGGVEQFF.

The CDR3, as DNA: TGTGCCAGCAGCGTAGGAGGGGGGACAGGGGATTACGAGCAGTACTTC. Residues: CASSVGGGTGDYEQYF. V usage is TRBV9 and J usage is TRBJ2-7; TRBD1 matches at 10 bases. The J segment lost 4 bases and the V segment lost 0 bases, leaving 7 bases of the junction unmatched. CDR1 and CDR2 (germline): SGDLS, YYNGEE. The CDR3 is 16 residues long. The complete variable domain, with remaining parts taken from reference TRBV9 and TRBJ2-7, reads DSGVTQTPKHLITATGQRVTLRCSPRSGDLSVYWYQQSLDQGLQFLIQYYNGEERAKGNILERFSAQQFPDLHSELNLSSLELGDSALYFCASSVGGGTGDYEQYFGPGTRLTVT.

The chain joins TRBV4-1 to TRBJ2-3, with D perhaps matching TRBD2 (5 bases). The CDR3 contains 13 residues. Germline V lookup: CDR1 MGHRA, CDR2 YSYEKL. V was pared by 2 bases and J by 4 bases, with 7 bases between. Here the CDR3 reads CASSQLAADTQYF. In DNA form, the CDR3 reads TGCGCCAGCAGCCAACTAGCTGCAGATACGCAGTATTTT.

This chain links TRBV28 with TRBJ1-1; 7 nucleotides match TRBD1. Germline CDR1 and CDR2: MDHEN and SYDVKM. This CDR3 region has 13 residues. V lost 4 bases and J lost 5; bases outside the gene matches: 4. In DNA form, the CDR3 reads TGTGCCAGCAGTTGGGACAGTGGGACTGAAGCTTTCTTT. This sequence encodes CASSWDSGTEAFF.

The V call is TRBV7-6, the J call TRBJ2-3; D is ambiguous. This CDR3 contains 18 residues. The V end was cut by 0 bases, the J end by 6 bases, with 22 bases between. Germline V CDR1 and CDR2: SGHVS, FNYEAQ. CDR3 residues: CASSLAFVPRLIMDTQYF. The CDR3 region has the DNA TGTGCCAGCAGCTTAGCATTTGTTCCGCGGTTAATCATGGATACGCAGTATTTT.

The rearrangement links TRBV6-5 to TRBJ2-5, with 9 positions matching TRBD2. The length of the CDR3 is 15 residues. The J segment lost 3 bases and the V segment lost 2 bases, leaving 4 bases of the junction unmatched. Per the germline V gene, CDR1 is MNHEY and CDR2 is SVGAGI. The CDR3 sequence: CASSYPSSGEETQYF. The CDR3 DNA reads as TGTGCCAGCAGTTACCCCTCTAGCGGGGAAGAGACCCAGTACTTC.

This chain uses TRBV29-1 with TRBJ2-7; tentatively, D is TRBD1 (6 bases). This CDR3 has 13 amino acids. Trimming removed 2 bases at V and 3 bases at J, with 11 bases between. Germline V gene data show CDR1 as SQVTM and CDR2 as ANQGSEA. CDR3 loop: CSVESGQSYEQYF. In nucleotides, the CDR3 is TGCAGCGTTGAATCGGGACAAAGCTACGAGCAGTACTTC.

CDR3 coding DNA: TGTGCCAGCAGTGGGGAGACCGGGGAGCTGTTTTTT. This encodes CASSGETGELFF. The rearrangement uses TRBV7-6 and TRBJ2-2; possibly TRBD2 for D (5 bases). Per germline, CDR1 SGHVS and CDR2 FNYEAQ. With 6 bases removed from V and 5 bases from J, the gap between germline ends came to 7 bases. The CDR3 runs 12 residues.

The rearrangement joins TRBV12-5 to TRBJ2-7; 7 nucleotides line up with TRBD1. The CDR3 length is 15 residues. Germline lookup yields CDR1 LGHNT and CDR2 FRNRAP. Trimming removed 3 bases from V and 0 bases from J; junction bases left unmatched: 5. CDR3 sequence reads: CASGLIWDSSYEQYF. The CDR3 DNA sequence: TGTGCTAGTGGTTTAATCTGGGACAGCTCCTACGAGCAGTACTTC.

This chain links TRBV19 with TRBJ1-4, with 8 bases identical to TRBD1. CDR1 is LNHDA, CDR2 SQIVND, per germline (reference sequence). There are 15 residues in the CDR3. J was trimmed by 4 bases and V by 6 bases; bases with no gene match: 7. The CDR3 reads CASSRTGYNNEKLFF. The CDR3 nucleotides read TGTGCCAGTAGCAGGACAGGGTATAATAATGAAAAACTGTTTTTT. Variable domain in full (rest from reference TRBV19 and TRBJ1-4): DGGITQSPKYLFRKEGQNVTLSCEQNLNHDAMYWYRQDPGQGLRLIYYSQIVNDFQKGDIAEGYSVSREKKESFPLTVTSAQKNPTAFYLCASSRTGYNNEKLFFGSGTQLSVL.